The text below deals with one T cell receptor beta chain. This sample is drawn from a study of shared clonotypes between healthy human individuals. In the CD4+ fraction, cells were divided into CD45RA+ naive and CD45RA-negative memory subsets. Between the trimmed V and J ends, which lost 5 bases and 0 bases, there was a span of 16 bases. There are 16 residues in the CDR3. Germline V gene lookup returns CDR1 MDHEN and CDR2 SYDVKM. Assay: immunoSEQ multiplex PCR; the TCRdb copy retains only in-frame clones and omits some. The sample holds 2.3 million or so clones, roughly 93% seen once. This sequence originates from a man aged 18 to 35 in good health. Some clones in this sample may be carry-over from other donors' samples. Input material: naive CD4+ T cells from PBMCs. Subset: CD45RA+ positively selected. The chain joins TRBV28 to TRBJ1-1; a possible D gene is TRBD1 (5 bases). The CDR3 DNA follows: TGTGCCAGCAGTACACAATCCGGGACTGTGAACACTGAAGCTTTCTTT. Protein product: CASSTQSGTVNTEAFF. The variable domain in full, completed from reference TRBV28 and TRBJ1-1, reads DVKVTQSSRYLVKRTGEKVFLECVQDMDHENMFWYRQDPGLGLRLIYFSYDVKMKEKGDIPEGYSVSREKKERFSLILESASTNQTSMYLCASSTQSGTVNTEAFFGQGTRLTVV.